These 2 T cell receptor beta chains came from one sample sequenced in a study of OX40 agonist ivuxolimab in advanced cancers. Using immunoSEQ multiplex PCR, the repertoire was profiled, and TCRdb retains in-frame clones only, with some absent. The sample carries some 25,000 clones, about 86% recorded once. The sample here was CD4+ or CD8+ T cells sorted from blood, taken in a trial of the OX40 agonist ivuxolimab. Receptors originate from an adult with an advanced solid tumor such as melanoma, head and neck, liver or kidney cancer.

This clone is large (0.1 to 1%) within its sample. The chain couples TRBV2 to TRBJ2-7, with D possibly being TRBD1 or TRBD2 (5 bases each). The CDR3 has 12 residues. Per germline, CDR1 SNHLY and CDR2 FYNNEI. Between the trimmed V and J ends, which lost 7 bases and 5 bases, there was a span of 12 bases. The CDR3: CASTWGMNEQYF. The CDR3 DNA is TGTGCCAGCACTTGGGGGATGAACGAGCAGTACTTC.

A single count supports this clone. J is TRBJ2-7 and V is TRBV5-1; D gene unclear. Germline loops: CDR1 SGHRS, CDR2 YFSETQ. The CDR3 covers 14 residues. The germline V and J ends were trimmed by 3 bases and 7 bases, with 17 bases remaining between them. In nucleotides, the CDR3 is TGCGCCAGCAGCTCCAACGCCCCCTACGTGGAGCAGTACTTC. Translation gives CASSSNAPYVEQYF.